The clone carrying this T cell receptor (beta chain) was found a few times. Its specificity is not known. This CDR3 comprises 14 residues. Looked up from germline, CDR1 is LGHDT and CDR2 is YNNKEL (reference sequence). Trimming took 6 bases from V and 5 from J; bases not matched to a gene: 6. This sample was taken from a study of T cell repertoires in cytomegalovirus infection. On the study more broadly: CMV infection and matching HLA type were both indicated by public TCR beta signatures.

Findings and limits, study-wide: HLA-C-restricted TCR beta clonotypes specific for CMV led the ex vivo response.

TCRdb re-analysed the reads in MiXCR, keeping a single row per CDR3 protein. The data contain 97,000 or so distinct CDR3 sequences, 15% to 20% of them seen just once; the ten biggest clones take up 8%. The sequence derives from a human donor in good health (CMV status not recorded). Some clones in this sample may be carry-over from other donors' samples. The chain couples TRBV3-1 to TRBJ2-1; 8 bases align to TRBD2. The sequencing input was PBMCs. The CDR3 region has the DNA TGTGCCAGCAGTAGAGCGGGGGTCAACAATGAGCAGTTCTTC. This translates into CASSRAGVNNEQFF.